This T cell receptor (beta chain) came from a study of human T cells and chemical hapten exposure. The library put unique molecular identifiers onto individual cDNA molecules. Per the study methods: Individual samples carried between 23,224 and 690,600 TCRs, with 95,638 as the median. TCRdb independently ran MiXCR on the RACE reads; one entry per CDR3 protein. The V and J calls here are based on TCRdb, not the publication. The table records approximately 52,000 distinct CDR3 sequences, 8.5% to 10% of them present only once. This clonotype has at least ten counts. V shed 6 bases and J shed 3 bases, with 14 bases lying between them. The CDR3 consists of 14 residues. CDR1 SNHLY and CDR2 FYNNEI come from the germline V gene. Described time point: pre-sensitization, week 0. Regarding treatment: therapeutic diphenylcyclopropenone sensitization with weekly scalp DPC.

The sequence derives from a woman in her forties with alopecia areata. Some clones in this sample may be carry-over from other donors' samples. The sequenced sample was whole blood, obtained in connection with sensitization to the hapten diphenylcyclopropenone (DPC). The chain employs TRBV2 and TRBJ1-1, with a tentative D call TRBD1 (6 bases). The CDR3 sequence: CASRPGQTYTEAFF. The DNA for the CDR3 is TGTGCCAGCAGACCGGGACAAACATACACTGAAGCTTTCTTT.